The 30 T cell receptor beta chains below were found in one sample sequenced in a study of cytomegalovirus exposure and HLA in healthy donors. PCR employed 60 Vbeta and 13 Jbeta primers. The method was immunoSEQ multiplex PCR; TCRdb's version includes in-frame clones alone and lacks a portion of them. The sample has some 170,000 clones; approximately 70% are singletons. Source material: PBMCs. The receptor set was obtained from a human donor in good health.

This clone was counted only a few times. The chain recombines TRBV30 with TRBJ1-2; 8 bases match TRBD1. Germline V gene lookup returns CDR1 GTSNPN and CDR2 SVGIG (reference sequence). CDR3 size: 15 residues. J lost 8 bases, V lost 2 bases, and 13 bases had no gene match. The CDR3 coding sequence is TGTGCCTGGAGTCATCCTGACAGGGGCTCGGGAGGCTACACCTTC. This codes for CAWSHPDRGSGGYTF.

The J gene is TRBJ1-2, the V gene TRBV7-9; D unclear. In germline, CDR1 is SEHNR, CDR2 FQNEAQ (reference sequence). This CDR3 region has 14 residues. V dropped 1 base and J dropped 2 bases, with 8 bases sitting between them. CDR3 coding DNA: TGTGCCAGCAGCTTAGACAGATCCAACTATGGCTACACCTTC. Its protein is CASSLDRSNYGYTF.

The chain employs TRBV5-6 and TRBJ2-7, with 10 nucleotides matching TRBD2. From germline, CDR1 is SGHDT and CDR2 YYEEEE. The length of the CDR3 is 16 residues. Trimming removed 6 bases from V and 3 bases from J; junction bases left unmatched: 12. The CDR3 bases are TGTGCCAGCACCCGACCCCTAGCGGGGGTCGGCTACGAGCAGTACTTC. This sequence encodes CASTRPLAGVGYEQYF.

The V gene is TRBV27, the J gene TRBJ2-5, with 12 bases identical to TRBD2. This CDR3 is 17 amino acids long. The ends lost 0 bases at V and 5 bases at J; junction bases unmatched: 7. Germline CDR1 is MNHEY and CDR2 is SMNVEV (reference sequence). This CDR3 is CASSLSLAGGLWETQYF. The CDR3 coding sequence is TGTGCCAGCAGTTTATCTCTAGCGGGGGGGCTTTGGGAGACCCAGTACTTC.

The chain recombines TRBV7-9 with TRBJ2-7; 8 bases align to TRBD2. Germline lookup yields CDR1 SEHNR and CDR2 FQNEAQ (reference sequence). The V and J ends lost 5 bases and 2 bases, in that order; junction bases with no gene match: 11. The CDR3 is 16 residues long. CDR3 DNA: TGTGCCAGCAGCCCCGGCGGGGGGCGCGGGACCTACGAGCAGTACTTC. This gives the protein CASSPGGGRGTYEQYF.

This chain links TRBV9 with TRBJ2-5, with 8 bases aligning to TRBD2. From germline, CDR1 is SGDLS and CDR2 YYNGEE. The J segment lost 1 base and the V segment lost 7 bases, leaving 9 bases of the junction unmatched. The CDR3 is made up of 15 amino acids. The CDR3 region is CASSPRRGVQETQYF. In DNA, the CDR3 is TGTGCCAGCTCCCCTCGGCGGGGGGTCCAAGAGACCCAGTACTTC.

This chain connects TRBV6-5 to TRBJ1-2; the D is unclear. CDR3 length: 15 residues. CDR1 and CDR2 (germline): MNHEY, SVGAGI. V lost 5 bases and J 9 bases, leaving 22 bases between the germline ends. For the CDR3, the DNA is TGTGCCAGCAGTCCTAAGCCTGGGCCTCACTCTCGCTACACCTTC. It is translated as CASSPKPGPHSRYTF.

This chain links TRBV7-3 with TRBJ2-7; 11 nucleotides line up with TRBD2. Germline V gene sequence: CDR1 SGHTA, CDR2 FQGTGA. The CDR3 runs 14 residues. With 3 bases clipped from V and 7 bases from J, the junction kept 5 bases outside the gene matches. CDR3 loop: CASSFKRTSGEQYF. In DNA form, the CDR3 reads TGTGCCAGCAGCTTCAAACGGACTAGCGGGGAGCAGTACTTC.

The V gene is TRBV11-3, the J gene TRBJ2-7; weak D call: TRBD2 (5 bases). This CDR3 is 11 amino acids long. Germline values: CDR1 SGHNT, CDR2 YENEEA. V lost 4 bases, J lost 5 bases, and 6 bases lay in between. The CDR3 DNA reads as TGTGCCAGCAGCTCCGGGGACGAGCAGTACTTC. Its protein is CASSSGDEQYF. The full variable domain, its missing parts supplied by reference TRBV11-3 and TRBJ2-7, is EAGVVQSPRYKIIEKKQPVAFWCNPISGHNTLYWYLQNLGQGPELLIRYENEEAVDDSQLPKDRFSAERLKGVDSTLKIQPAELGDSAVYLCASSSGDEQYFGPGTRLTVT.

The chain recombines TRBV18 with TRBJ1-5; the D gene is possibly TRBD1 (6 bases). CDR1 and CDR2 from the germline V gene are KGHSH and LQKENI. This CDR3 contains 15 residues. Trimming took 3 bases from V and 0 from J, leaving 9 bases between them. CDR3 sequence reads: CASSPDSYSNQPQHF. The CDR3 bases are TGTGCCAGCTCACCGGACAGCTATAGCAATCAGCCCCAGCATTTT. Together with reference TRBV18 and TRBJ1-5, the CDR3 gives the full variable domain: NAGVMQNPRHLVRRRGQEARLRCSPMKGHSHVYWYRQLPEEGLKFMVYLQKENIIDESGMPKERFSAEFPKEGPSILRIQQVVRGDSAAYFCASSPDSYSNQPQHFGDGTRLSIL.

The rearrangement joins TRBV6-1 to TRBJ2-7; tentative D call: TRBD1 (6 bases). Germline loops: CDR1 MNHNS, CDR2 SASEGT. This CDR3 has 13 amino acids. Trimming took off 2 bases at V and 3 bases at J, with 8 bases between the two ends. The CDR3 reads CASSELQGYEQYF. CDR3 DNA sequence: TGTGCCAGCAGTGAATTACAGGGCTACGAGCAGTACTTC.

The chain employs TRBV2 and TRBJ1-2; 7 positions agree with TRBD1. Germline loops: CDR1 SNHLY, CDR2 FYNNEI. The V gene end was trimmed by 8 bases and the J gene end by 4 bases; junction bases not matched to a gene: 19. This CDR3 region has 17 residues. CDR3 sequence (DNA): TGTGCCAGCCATTCTACGGTTGGAACAGGGGCCTTCTATGGCTACACCTTC. It is translated as CASHSTVGTGAFYGYTF. The entire variable domain, with the rest obtained from reference TRBV2 and TRBJ1-2, is as follows: EPEVTQTPSHQVTQMGQEVILRCVPISNHLYFYWYRQILGQKVEFLVSFYNNEISEKSEIFDDQFSVERPDGSNFTLKIRSTKLEDSAMYFCASHSTVGTGAFYGYTFGSGTRLTVV.

Many counts were recorded for this clone. This specimen includes other DNA sequences encoding the same CDR3. The chain recombines TRBV4-3 with TRBJ2-7, with a tentative D call TRBD1 (6 bases). The CDR3 has 14 residues. The V end was cut by 0 bases, the J end by 3 bases, with 9 bases between. The germline gives CDR1 LGHNA, CDR2 YSLEER. CDR3 nucleotide sequence: TGCGCCAGCAGCCAAGAAAGGGGGAGCTACGAGCAGTACTTC. Translation: CASSQERGSYEQYF.

This clone has a handful of counts. This chain joins TRBV6-1 and TRBJ2-6; 11 bases match TRBD2. V trimming: 7 bases; J trimming: 5 bases; junction bases outside the gene matches: 4. The CDR3 has 15 residues. Germline CDR1 MNHNS, CDR2 SASEGT. CDR3 sequence: CASIAGGYWANVLTF. The CDR3 nucleotides read TGTGCCAGCATAGCGGGGGGGTACTGGGCCAACGTCCTGACTTTC.

This clone was picked up a small number of times. The J gene is TRBJ1-2, the V gene TRBV5-1; 8 positions agree with TRBD1. CDR3 size: 14 residues. Germline V gives CDR1 SGHRS, CDR2 YFSETQ. The ends lost 4 bases at V and 4 bases at J; junction bases unmatched: 6. CDR3 bases: TGCGCCAGCAGCCCGGGCGGACAGGGCTATGGCTACACCTTC. As protein: CASSPGGQGYGYTF.

The V call is TRBV19, the J call TRBJ2-7, with 7 bases lining up with TRBD1. There are 14 residues in the CDR3. V dropped 1 base and J dropped 3; count of bases not matched to a gene: 3. Germline values: CDR1 LNHDA, CDR2 SQIVND (reference sequence). CDR3 nucleotides: TGTGCCAGTAGTATAGGTAACAGGGGCTACGAGCAGTACTTC. It encodes CASSIGNRGYEQYF. Combining the CDR3 with reference TRBV19 and TRBJ2-7 gives the whole variable domain DGGITQSPKYLFRKEGQNVTLSCEQNLNHDAMYWYRQDPGQGLRLIYYSQIVNDFQKGDIAEGYSVSREKKESFPLTVTSAQKNPTAFYLCASSIGNRGYEQYFGPGTRLTVT.

This clone was found a few times. This sequence joins TRBV7-3 and TRBJ1-1, with D possibly matching TRBD1 (5 bases). Germline CDR1 and CDR2: SGHTA and FQGTGA. V lost 5 bases and J lost 5, with 15 bases in between. The CDR3 spans 14 residues. The CDR3 spells CASSRGALGTEAFF. CDR3 DNA sequence: TGTGCCAGCAGCCGCGGGGCCCTGGGGACTGAAGCTTTCTTT.

The CDR3, as DNA: TGTGCCAGTAGTTCCGGACAACCGACTTTTTCACCCCTCCACTTT. Translation gives CASSSGQPTFSPLHF. The rearrangement links TRBV19 to TRBJ1-6, with D possibly TRBD1 on 5 matching bases. This CDR3 contains 15 residues. Trimming took 5 bases from V and 9 from J, leaving 17 bases between them. Germline V lookup: CDR1 LNHDA, CDR2 SQIVND (reference sequence).

On this clone: Distinct nucleotide sequences in the sample also encode this CDR3. This rearrangement joins TRBV27 to TRBJ2-1, with TRBD2 matching 12 bases. There are 15 residues in the CDR3. J was trimmed by 4 bases and V by 5 bases; bases with no gene match: 3. Germline CDR1 MNHEY, CDR2 SMNVEV (reference sequence). The CDR3 DNA reads as TGTGCCAGCAGTCCCGGGACTAGCGGGTACAATGAGCAGTTCTTC. It is translated as CASSPGTSGYNEQFF.

The chain combines TRBV6-1 with TRBJ2-7; the match to TRBD1 covers 7 bases. V was pared by 8 bases and J by 1 base, with 5 bases of the junction left unmatched. From germline, CDR1 is MNHNS and CDR2 SASEGT. This CDR3 is built from 13 residues. In nucleotides, the CDR3 is TGTGCCAGCGGGGAGACAGGGTCCTACGAGCAGTACTTC. This encodes CASGETGSYEQYF.

The table lists this clone with a count of one. In the same sample, other DNA sequences code for this CDR3. V gene TRBV2 combines with J gene TRBJ1-1; D is perhaps TRBD1 (5 bases). CDR1 is SNHLY and CDR2 is FYNNEI in the germline V gene. The CDR3 has 15 amino acids. V was shortened by 2 bases and J by 0 bases, with 10 bases between the two germline ends. The CDR3 DNA follows: TGTGCCAGCAGTGAAAGGGGCAGGGTGAACACTGAAGCTTTCTTT. This translates into CASSERGRVNTEAFF. The entire variable domain, with the rest obtained from reference TRBV2 and TRBJ1-1, is as follows: EPEVTQTPSHQVTQMGQEVILRCVPISNHLYFYWYRQILGQKVEFLVSFYNNEISEKSEIFDDQFSVERPDGSNFTLKIRSTKLEDSAMYFCASSERGRVNTEAFFGQGTRLTVV.

This clone has just one count. The V gene is TRBV27, the J gene TRBJ2-7; 11 bases are shared with TRBD1. V dropped 4 bases and J dropped 7; count of bases not matched to a gene: 6. Germline V gene lookup returns CDR1 MNHEY and CDR2 SMNVEV (reference sequence). This CDR3 spans 14 amino acids. The CDR3, as DNA: TGTGCCAGCAGTTCCGGGACAGGGGGGCTTGAGCAGTACTTC. This gives the protein CASSSGTGGLEQYF.

This rearrangement joins TRBV7-8 to TRBJ2-2, with TRBD2 matching over 16 bases. CDR1 is SGHVS, CDR2 FQNEAQ, per germline. This CDR3 is 21 amino acids long. V trimming: 2 bases; J trimming: 3 bases; junction bases outside the gene matches: 12. The CDR3 region is CASSLKGLGLAGGRDTGELFF. CDR3 DNA sequence: TGTGCCAGCAGCTTAAAGGGCCTGGGACTAGCGGGGGGGCGGGACACCGGGGAGCTGTTTTTT.

This chain connects TRBV6-7 to TRBJ2-7, with 8 bases aligning to TRBD1. TRBV6-7 is recorded as an ORF, its role being uncertain. V shed 3 bases and J 3 bases; nucleotides not matched to a gene: 13. This CDR3 spans 17 amino acids. This CDR3 reads CASSYEPAGQEVYEQYF. The CDR3 nucleotides are TGTGCCAGCAGTTATGAGCCGGCGGGACAGGAGGTCTACGAGCAGTACTTC.

This sequence joins TRBV15 and TRBJ2-5, with D uncertain. The germline gives CDR1 LNHNV, CDR2 YYDKDF (reference sequence). V was trimmed by 0 bases and J by 2 bases, leaving 10 bases between them. CDR3 length: 15 residues. CDR3 DNA sequence: TGTGCCACCAGCAGAGATCGGATGACTCAAGAGACCCAGTACTTC. Translating it yields CATSRDRMTQETQYF.

This rearrangement joins TRBV19 to TRBJ2-3, with no clear D. Trimming removed 3 bases at V and 0 bases at J, with 10 bases between. CDR3 length: 15 residues. Per the germline V gene, CDR1 is LNHDA and CDR2 is SQIVND (reference sequence). CDR3 coding DNA: TGTGCCAGTAGTATTCCAGAAACCAGCACAGATACGCAGTATTTT. As protein: CASSIPETSTDTQYF.

This clone was recorded a few times. The sample holds other DNA sequences that translate to the same CDR3. The CDR3 loop reads CASSPGQGNTGELFF. The CDR3 DNA sequence: TGTGCCAGCAGCCCGGGACAGGGTAACACCGGGGAGCTGTTTTTT. The J gene is TRBJ2-2, the V gene TRBV7-2; 9 bases agree with TRBD1. The CDR3 is made up of 15 amino acids. With 5 bases clipped from V and 2 bases from J, the junction kept 3 bases outside the gene matches. Germline V gives CDR1 SGHTA, CDR2 FQGNSA.

J is TRBJ2-2 and V is TRBV7-2; no reliable D call. Germline V gene data show CDR1 as SGHTA and CDR2 as FQGNSA. This CDR3 contains 15 residues. Trimming took 5 bases from V and 0 from J, leaving 10 bases between them. This chain's CDR3 is CASSPTRSNTGELFF. The CDR3 DNA sequence: TGTGCCAGCAGCCCTACCAGGTCGAACACCGGGGAGCTGTTTTTT. The full variable domain, its missing parts supplied by reference TRBV7-2 and TRBJ2-2, is GAGVSQSPSNKVTEKGKDVELRCDPISGHTALYWYRQSLGQGLEFLIYFQGNSAPDKSGLPSDRFSAERTGGSVSTLTIQRTQQEDSAVYLCASSPTRSNTGELFFGEGSRLTVL.

V gene TRBV2 combines with J gene TRBJ2-3, with D perhaps matching TRBD2 (6 bases). CDR3 length: 18 amino acids. The ends were cut back, 4 bases at V and 0 bases at J, with 20 bases in the middle. Looked up from germline, CDR1 is SNHLY and CDR2 is FYNNEI. CDR3 region: CASSVFRDSGGSTDTQYF. The CDR3, as DNA: TGTGCCAGCAGTGTCTTCCGGGACTCCGGAGGGAGCACAGATACGCAGTATTTT.

This sequence joins TRBV7-9 and TRBJ2-3; D gene uncertain. CDR1 SEHNR and CDR2 FQNEAQ come from the germline V gene (reference sequence). Trimming cost V 5 bases and J 0 bases, with 12 bases left between them. The CDR3 length is 15 residues. CDR3 loop: CASSAGRTSTDTQYF. DNA of the CDR3: TGTGCCAGCAGCGCCGGTAGAACTAGCACAGATACGCAGTATTTT.